This TCR beta chain comes out of a study of beta chain features in type 1 diabetes. Whole-study context: Patients did not differ from healthy donors in age, gender or cell yield. Whole-study results and caveats: The VDJ junctions of type 1 diabetes patients carried fewer insertions and more deletions. The naive, central memory and Treg TCRB repertoires showed an apparent similarity that was greater among patients than among healthy donors.

A word on this clone: The antigen remains undetermined.

As every portion of the isolated RNA was reverse transcribed, the sequencing read expressed TCRB transcripts. TCRdb's copy holds only in-frame clones and misses some; the assay was immunoSEQ multiplex PCR. The table records about 900,000 clones, roughly a sixth of them present only once. Germline trimming cut 6 bases from V and 4 bases from J; bases unmatched to any gene: 8. The V gene's germline CDR1 is MNHEY and CDR2 SMNVEV (reference sequence). There are 14 residues in the CDR3. V and J are TRBV27 and TRBJ1-1, with 7 bases fitting TRBD1. Sequencing used naive CD4+ T cells from blood. This clonotype originated in a woman aged 18-30 years in good health. The CDR3 bases are TGTGCCAGCAGAAAAACAGGGGTGGCCACTGAAGCTTTCTTT. Protein sequence: CASRKTGVATEAFF.